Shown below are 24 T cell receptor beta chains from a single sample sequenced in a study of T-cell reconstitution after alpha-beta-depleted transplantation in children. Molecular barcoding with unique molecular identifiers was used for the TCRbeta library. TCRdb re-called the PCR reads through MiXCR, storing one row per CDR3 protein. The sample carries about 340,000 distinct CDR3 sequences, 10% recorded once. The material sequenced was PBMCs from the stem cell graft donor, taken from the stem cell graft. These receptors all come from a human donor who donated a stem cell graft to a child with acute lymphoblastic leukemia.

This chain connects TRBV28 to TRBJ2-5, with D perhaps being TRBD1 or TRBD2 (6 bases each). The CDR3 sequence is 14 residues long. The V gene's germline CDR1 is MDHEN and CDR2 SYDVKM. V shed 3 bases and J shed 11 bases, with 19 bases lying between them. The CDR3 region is CASSFLLAQGGQYF. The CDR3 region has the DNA TGTGCCAGCAGTTTTTTACTTGCTCAAGGGGGGCAGTACTTC.

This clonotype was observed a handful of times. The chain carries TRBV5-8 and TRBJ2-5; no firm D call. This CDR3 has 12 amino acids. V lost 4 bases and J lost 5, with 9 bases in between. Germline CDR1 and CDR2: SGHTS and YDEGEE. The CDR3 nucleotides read TGTGCCAGCAGCCCGGCCAGCGAGACCCAGTACTTC. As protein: CASSPASETQYF.

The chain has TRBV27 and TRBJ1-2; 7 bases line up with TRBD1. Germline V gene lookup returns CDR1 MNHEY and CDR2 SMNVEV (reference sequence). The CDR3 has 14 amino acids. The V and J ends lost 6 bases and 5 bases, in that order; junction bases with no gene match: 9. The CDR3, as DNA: TGTGCCAGCAGATTGAGCCCGGGACAGTATGGCTACACCTTC. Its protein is CASRLSPGQYGYTF.

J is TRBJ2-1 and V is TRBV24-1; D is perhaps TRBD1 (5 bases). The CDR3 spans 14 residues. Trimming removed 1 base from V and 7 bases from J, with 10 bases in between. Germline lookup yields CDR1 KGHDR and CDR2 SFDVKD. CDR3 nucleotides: TGTGCCACCAGTGATTTTTTCAGGGATAATGAGCAGTTCTTC. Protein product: CATSDFFRDNEQFF.

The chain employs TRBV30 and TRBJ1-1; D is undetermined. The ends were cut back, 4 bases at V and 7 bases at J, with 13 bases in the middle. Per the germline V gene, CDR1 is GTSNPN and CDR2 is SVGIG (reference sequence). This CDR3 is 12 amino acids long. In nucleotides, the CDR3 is TGTGCCTGGAAGGCACGCAACCTTGAAGCTTTCTTT. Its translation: CAWKARNLEAFF. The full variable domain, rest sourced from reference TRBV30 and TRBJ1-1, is SQTIHQWPATLVQPVGSPLSLECTVEGTSNPNLYWYRQAAGRGLQLLFYSVGIGQISSEVPQNLSASRPQDRQFILSSKKLLLSDSGFYLCAWKARNLEAFFGQGTRLTVV.

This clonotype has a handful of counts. The CDR3 region has the DNA TGTGCCAGCAGTTTAATTGGGACAGGGGGCGCCGGGTGGCACCAGCCCCAGCATTTT. This encodes CASSLIGTGGAGWHQPQHF. The chain has TRBV27 and TRBJ1-5; 12 bases match TRBD1. CDR1 and CDR2 from the germline V gene are MNHEY and SMNVEV (reference sequence). Unmatched junction bases numbered 15, after V lost 2 bases and J lost 7 bases. This CDR3 contains 19 residues.

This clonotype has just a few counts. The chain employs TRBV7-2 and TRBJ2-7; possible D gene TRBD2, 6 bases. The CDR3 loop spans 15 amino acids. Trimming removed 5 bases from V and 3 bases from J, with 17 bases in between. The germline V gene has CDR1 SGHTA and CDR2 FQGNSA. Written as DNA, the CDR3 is TGTGCCAGCAGCGAAGGGACTGGGTGGGGCTACGAGCAGTACTTC. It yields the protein CASSEGTGWGYEQYF.

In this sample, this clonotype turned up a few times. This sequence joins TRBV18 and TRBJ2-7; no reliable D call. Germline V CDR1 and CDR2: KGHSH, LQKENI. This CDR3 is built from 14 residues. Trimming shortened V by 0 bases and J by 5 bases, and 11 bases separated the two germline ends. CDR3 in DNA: TGTGCCAGCTCACCACCGGAAGGGTTGAACGAGCAGTACTTC. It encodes CASSPPEGLNEQYF. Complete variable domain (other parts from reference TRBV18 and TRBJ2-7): NAGVMQNPRHLVRRRGQEARLRCSPMKGHSHVYWYRQLPEEGLKFMVYLQKENIIDESGMPKERFSAEFPKEGPSILRIQQVVRGDSAAYFCASSPPEGLNEQYFGPGTRLTVT.

The CDR3 loop reads CASSPRRAGEQFF. The CDR3 bases are TGCGCCAGCAGCCCCCGAAGGGCGGGTGAGCAGTTCTTC. The J gene is TRBJ2-1, the V gene TRBV5-1, with a possible D match to TRBD2 (5 bases). The V end was cut by 4 bases, the J end by 9 bases, with 14 bases between. Germline CDR1 and CDR2: SGHRS and YFSETQ. The length of the CDR3 is 13 residues. The full variable domain, its missing parts supplied by reference TRBV5-1 and TRBJ2-1, is KAGVTQTPRYLIKTRGQQVTLSCSPISGHRSVSWYQQTPGQGLQFLFEYFSETQRNKGNFPGRFSGRQFSNSRSEMNVSTLELGDSALYLCASSPRRAGEQFFGPGTRLTVL.

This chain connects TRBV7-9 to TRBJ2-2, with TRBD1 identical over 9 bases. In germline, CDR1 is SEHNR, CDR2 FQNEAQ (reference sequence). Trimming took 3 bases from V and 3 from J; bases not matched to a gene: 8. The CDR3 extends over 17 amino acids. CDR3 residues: CASSFSPGQGDTGELFF. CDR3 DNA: TGTGCCAGCAGCTTTTCGCCGGGACAGGGTGACACCGGGGAGCTGTTTTTT.

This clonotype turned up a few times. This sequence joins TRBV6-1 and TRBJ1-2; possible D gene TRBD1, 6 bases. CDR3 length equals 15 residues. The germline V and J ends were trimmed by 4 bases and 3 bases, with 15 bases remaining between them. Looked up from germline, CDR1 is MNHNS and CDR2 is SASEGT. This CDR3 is CASSGIGQPYYGYTF. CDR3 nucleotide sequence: TGTGCCAGCAGTGGTATCGGACAGCCGTACTATGGCTACACCTTC.

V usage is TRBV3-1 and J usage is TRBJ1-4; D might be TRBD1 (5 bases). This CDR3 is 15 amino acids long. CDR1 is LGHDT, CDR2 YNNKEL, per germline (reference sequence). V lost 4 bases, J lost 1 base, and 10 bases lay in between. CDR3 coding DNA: TGTGCCAGCAGCCGCCAGGGAGGAACTAATGAAAAACTGTTTTTT. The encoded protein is CASSRQGGTNEKLFF.

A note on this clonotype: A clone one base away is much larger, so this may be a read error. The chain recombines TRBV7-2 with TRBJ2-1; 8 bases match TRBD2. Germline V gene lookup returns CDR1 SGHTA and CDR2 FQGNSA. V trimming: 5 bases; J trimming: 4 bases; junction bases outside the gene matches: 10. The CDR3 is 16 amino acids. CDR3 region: CASSPLAAGFYNEQFF. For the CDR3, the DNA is TGTGCCAGCAGCCCACTAGCGGCAGGTTTTTACAATGAGCAGTTCTTC.

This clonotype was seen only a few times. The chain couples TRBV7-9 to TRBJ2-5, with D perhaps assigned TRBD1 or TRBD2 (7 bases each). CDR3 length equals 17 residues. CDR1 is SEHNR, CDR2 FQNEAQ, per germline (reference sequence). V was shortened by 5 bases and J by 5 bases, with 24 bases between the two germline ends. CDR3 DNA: TGTGCCAGCAGCCAGGGGACTACAGGGGCCCCGACGGAGACCCAGTACTTC. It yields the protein CASSQGTTGAPTETQYF.

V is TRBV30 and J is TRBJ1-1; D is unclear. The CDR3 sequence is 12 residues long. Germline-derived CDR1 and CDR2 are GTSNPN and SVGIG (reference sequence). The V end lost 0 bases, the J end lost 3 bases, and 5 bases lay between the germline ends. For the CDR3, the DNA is TGTGCCTGGAGTGTCGGGTACACTGAAGCTTTCTTT. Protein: CAWSVGYTEAFF.

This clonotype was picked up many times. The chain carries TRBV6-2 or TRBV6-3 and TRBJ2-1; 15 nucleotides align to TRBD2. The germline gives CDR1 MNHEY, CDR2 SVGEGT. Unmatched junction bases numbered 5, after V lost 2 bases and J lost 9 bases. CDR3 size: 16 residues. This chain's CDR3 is CASSYGGTSGRTEQFF. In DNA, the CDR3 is TGTGCCAGCAGTTACGGTGGGACTAGCGGGAGGACTGAGCAGTTCTTC.

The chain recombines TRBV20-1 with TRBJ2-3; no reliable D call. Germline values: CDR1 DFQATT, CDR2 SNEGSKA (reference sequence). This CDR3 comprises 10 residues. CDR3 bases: TGCAGCTCGGGCACAGATACGCAGTATTTT. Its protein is CSSGTDTQYF.

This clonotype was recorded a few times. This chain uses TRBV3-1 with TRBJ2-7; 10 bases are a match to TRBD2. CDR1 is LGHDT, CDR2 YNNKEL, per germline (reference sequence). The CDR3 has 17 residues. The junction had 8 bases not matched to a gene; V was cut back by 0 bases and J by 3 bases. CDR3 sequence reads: CASSQDRLAGDNYEQYF. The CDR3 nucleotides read TGTGCCAGCAGCCAAGATCGGCTAGCGGGAGATAACTACGAGCAGTACTTC.

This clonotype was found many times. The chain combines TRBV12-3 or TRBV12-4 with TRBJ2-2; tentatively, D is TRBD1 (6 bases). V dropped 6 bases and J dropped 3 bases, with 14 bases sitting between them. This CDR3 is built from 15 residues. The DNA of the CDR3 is TGTGCCAGCAGGGACAGAACGGACTACACCGGGGAGCTGTTTTTT. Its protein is CASRDRTDYTGELFF.

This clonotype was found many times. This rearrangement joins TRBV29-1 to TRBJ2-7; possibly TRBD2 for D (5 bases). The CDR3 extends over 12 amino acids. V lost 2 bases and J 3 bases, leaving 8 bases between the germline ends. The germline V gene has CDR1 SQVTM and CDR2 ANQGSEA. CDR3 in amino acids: CSVESGGYEQYF. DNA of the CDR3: TGCAGCGTTGAAAGCGGTGGCTACGAGCAGTACTTC.

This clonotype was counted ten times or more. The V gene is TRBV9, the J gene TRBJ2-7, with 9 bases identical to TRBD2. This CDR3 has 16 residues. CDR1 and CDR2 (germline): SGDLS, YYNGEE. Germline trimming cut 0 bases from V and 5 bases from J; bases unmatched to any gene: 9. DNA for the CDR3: TGTGCCAGCAGCGTAGGGCTTAGCGGGGGTATGAACGAGCAGTACTTC. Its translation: CASSVGLSGGMNEQYF.

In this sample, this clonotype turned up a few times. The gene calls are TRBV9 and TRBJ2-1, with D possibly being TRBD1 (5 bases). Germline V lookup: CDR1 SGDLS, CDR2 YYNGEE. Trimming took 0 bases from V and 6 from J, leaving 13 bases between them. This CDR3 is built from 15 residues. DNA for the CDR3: TGTGCCAGCAGCGTAGGAGGCAGGGTTGTCAATGAGCAGTTCTTC. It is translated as CASSVGGRVVNEQFF.

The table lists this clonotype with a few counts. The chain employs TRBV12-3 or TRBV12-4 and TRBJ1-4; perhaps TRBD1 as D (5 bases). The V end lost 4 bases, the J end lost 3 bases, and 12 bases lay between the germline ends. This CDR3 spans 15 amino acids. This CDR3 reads CASSWGVGSNEKLFF. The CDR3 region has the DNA TGTGCCAGCAGTTGGGGGGTCGGGTCTAATGAAAAACTGTTTTTT.

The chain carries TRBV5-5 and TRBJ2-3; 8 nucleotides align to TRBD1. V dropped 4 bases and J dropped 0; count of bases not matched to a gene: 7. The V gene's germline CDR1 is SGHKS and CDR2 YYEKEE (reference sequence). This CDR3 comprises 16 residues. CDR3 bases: TGTGCCAGCAGCAGCAACAGGGGGATGAGCACAGATACGCAGTATTTT. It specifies CASSSNRGMSTDTQYF.